Reported below is one T cell receptor beta chain. Its antigen is not known. This sample stems from a study of T-cell reconstitution after alpha-beta-depleted transplantation in children. Unique molecular identifiers were incorporated during preparation of the TCRbeta library. TCRdb re-called the PCR reads with MiXCR, one entry per CDR3 protein. The sample includes 610,000 or so distinct CDR3 sequences, roughly a quarter of them seen just once. Overall study results and limits: One year post-transplant, T-cell counts and diversity were largely derived from T cells produced anew.

The sequences come from PBMCs, collected before TCRalphabeta/CD19-depleted stem cell transplant. The receptor was isolated from a boy under two years old with Wiskott-Aldrich syndrome, due to receive a stem cell transplant.

Here the CDR3 reads CASSCIRQGSEKLFF. The CDR3 region has the DNA TGTGCCAGCAGCTGCATACGGCAGGGAAGTGAAAAACTGTTTTTT. The V and J genes are TRBV21-1 and TRBJ1-4. TRBV21-1 is designated a pseudogene. The CDR3 runs to 15 residues.